These T cell receptor beta chains were read from a single sample in a study of blood T cell repertoires in COVID-19. Assay: immunoSEQ multiplex PCR; the TCRdb copy retains only in-frame clones and omits some. The profile shows about 70,000 clones, approximately 80% of them singletons. Source material: peripheral blood. The receptors here all came from a woman of 80 years or more with acute or convalescent COVID-19. The CDR3 runs from the conserved cysteine through the conserved F or W. A D gene is named only where the DNA matches it firmly. Only some rows state a clone size, as once, few, many or a class for expanded clones.

NA TRBJ1-1 TRBV12-5 NA TGTGCTAGTGGTTTGGTACGGTTGGGACTGGCAGCCCAAATGAACACTGAAGCTTTCTTT CASGLVRLGLAAQMNTEAFF
NA TRBJ1-6 TRBV6-5 TRBD1 TGTGCCATCGCGAATGTGGACAGGTATAATTCACCCCTCCACTTT CAIANVDRYNSPLHF
NA TRBJ2-1 TRBV5-1 TRBD2 TGCGCCAGCAGCCCTAGCGGGGGGGAAAGCAATGAGCAGTTCTTC CASSPSGGESNEQFF
NA TRBJ1-6 TRBV11-2 TRBD1 TGTGCCAGCAGCTTAGGACAGGGGTTCTATAATTCACCCCTCCACTTT CASSLGQGFYNSPLHF
NA TRBJ1-3 TRBV19 NA TGTGCCAGTTCAGACGTTCCCCAGACTCTGCTCTCTGGAAACACCATATATTTT CASSDVPQTLLSGNTIYF
NA TRBJ2-5 TRBV9 NA TGTGCCAGCAGCTCCCGGATGACTAGTGTTGGCCTCCAAGAGACCCAGTACTTC CASSSRMTSVGLQETQYF
NA TRBJ2-1 TRBV11-2 TRBD2 TGTGCCAGCAGCTTAGATATAGCGGGGAATGAGCAGTTCTTC CASSLDIAGNEQFF
NA TRBJ1-3 TRBV5-6 TRBD1 TGTGCCAGCAGCTTGGGCAGGGGGTCGACTGGAAACACCATATATTTT CASSLGRGSTGNTIYF
NA TRBJ1-2 TRBV19 NA TGTGCCAGTAGTACCGAGGACTATGGCTACACCTTC CASSTEDYGYTF
NA TRBJ1-2 TRBV6-1 NA TGTGCCAGCAGTGAAAAACAGCCCTATGGCTACACCTTC CASSEKQPYGYTF
once TRBJ2-5 TRBV2 NA TGTGCCAGCAGTGAGGGACCTAGCGTCCGAGAGACCCAGTACTTC CASSEGPSVRETQYF
NA TRBJ1-1 TRBV6-5 NA TGTGCCAGCAGTAAAAACAGGGACGCGAACACTGAAGCTTTCTTT CASSKNRDANTEAFF
NA TRBJ2-3 TRBV7-6 NA TGTGCCAGCAGCTTAGGGGAGCACACAGATACGCAGTATTTT CASSLGEHTDTQYF
once TRBJ1-4 TRBV7-8 NA TGTGCCAGCAGCTTAGTTGGGGGGGTGGGAAGTGAAAAACTGTTTTTT CASSLVGGVGSEKLFF
NA TRBJ1-3 TRBV5-1 NA TGCGCCAGCAGCGTATATGAGGGAAGCTCTGGAAACACCATATATTTT CASSVYEGSSGNTIYF
NA TRBJ2-7 TRBV7-2 TRBD1 TGTGCCAGCAGCTTAGACTTAGGACAGGGAGATAACTACGAGCAGTACTTC CASSLDLGQGDNYEQYF
NA TRBJ2-5 TRBV5-1 TRBD2 TGCGCCAGCAGCTTTAGCGGGGGGGCTGAGACCCAGTACTTC CASSFSGGAETQYF
NA TRBJ2-1 TRBV3-1/TRBV3-2 TRBD1 TGTGCCAGCAGCCTCGGGACAGGGTTTATGTTCGAGCAGTTCTTC CASSLGTGFMFEQFF
NA TRBJ2-7 TRBV6-5 TRBD2 TGTGCCAGCCGCGATCCCAGCGGGGCATCCTACGAGCAGTACTTC CASRDPSGASYEQYF
once TRBJ2-5 TRBV29-1 TRBD2 TGCAGCGTTGAAGATCGAGCGGGGGGCCGGGAGACCCAGTACTTC CSVEDRAGGRETQYF
NA TRBJ2-3 TRBV6-1 TRBD2 TGTGCCAGCAGTGATGTAGGGCTAGCGGCAGATACGCAGTATTTT CASSDVGLAADTQYF
NA TRBJ2-3 TRBV5-4 TRBD2 TGTGCCAGCAGCCCGGGACTAGCGGGGCCTAGCACAGATACGCAGTATTTT CASSPGLAGPSTDTQYF
NA TRBJ2-7 TRBV11-2 NA TGTGCCAGCAGATATGGGGGGGGCACGTACGAGCAGTACTTC CASRYGGGTYEQYF
NA TRBJ1-4 TRBV6-5 NA TGTGCCAGCAGGGGAGATGTCGCCGAAGAAAAACTGTTTTTT CASRGDVAEEKLFF
NA TRBJ1-2 TRBV19 NA TGTGCCAGTAGTCCGAGGGTAGGTCGGGGCTACACCTTC CASSPRVGRGYTF